Sequencing of this TCR beta chain was carried out in a study of T cell clonotyping in hematopoietic cell transplantation. The study's findings and limits: Broader posttransplant TCR repertoire diversity was predicted by graft donor and pretransplant recipient Inverse Simpson Index values.

Turning to this clone: Its antigen remains unknown.

Sequencing was performed with immunoSEQ multiplex PCR; in TCRdb, only in-frame clones are kept and a portion is missing. The sample lists tens of thousands of clones; approximately 95% were seen once. Germline CDR1 reads SGHAT; CDR2 reads FQNNGV. CDR3 length equals 19 residues. The junction had 10 bases not matched to a gene; V was cut back by 4 bases and J by 1 base. The sample consisted of peripheral blood mononuclear cells. The TCR comes from a man aged 30 to 39 in good health. Some clones in this sample may be carry-over from other donors' samples. V is TRBV11-2 and J is TRBJ2-6; 10 bases align to TRBD1. CDR3 protein: CASSSLGDRGRSGANVLTF. The CDR3 region has the DNA TGTGCCAGCAGCTCGCTTGGGGACAGGGGAAGGTCTGGGGCCAACGTCCTGACTTTC.